This TCR beta chain was identified in a study of CD8+CD57+ T cells in acquired aplastic anemia. The CDR3 is 15 amino acids. Trimming at V came to 0 bases and at J to 8 bases, leaving 8 bases not matched to a gene. Germline V gives CDR1 DFQATT, CDR2 SNEGSKA (reference sequence). Patients included in sequencing had previously demonstrated CD8+CD57+ cell expansion by flow cytometry. The template used for profiling TCR beta VDJ and CDR3 was genomic DNA. From the reads, TCRdb called clonotypes with MiXCR, one entry per CDR3 protein. The repertoire holds 200,000 to 250,000 distinct CDR3 sequences, with approximately 45% as singletons.

Source material: sorted CD4+, CD8+, or CD8+CD57+ T cells (not recorded which) from PBMCs. This chain links TRBV20-1 with TRBJ2-3, with 10 positions matching TRBD1. The clonotype originates from a human donor with aplastic anemia. Here the CDR3 reads CSARERTGGRGTQYF. CDR3 DNA sequence: TGCAGTGCTAGAGAGAGGACAGGGGGTCGGGGTACGCAGTATTTT.